The sequence of this T cell receptor beta chain was determined in a study of CD8+ T cells in alopecia areata (dated 2018 in TCRdb). In the study overall: The treated patients took part in an open-label pilot trial in which moderate-to-severe alopecia areata was treated with oral tofacitinib at 5 to 10 mg twice daily. Scalp tissue and sorted CD4+ and CD8+ peripheral blood T cells from patchy and totalis/universalis alopecia areata patients and from healthy controls were covered by human TCRbeta sequencing. High-throughput TCRbeta sequencing was used to examine T cell clonal expansion in alopecia areata in both the C3H/HeJ mouse model and human patients. TCRbeta CDR3 regions were amplified by immunoSEQ multiplex PCR using 35 Vbeta forward and 13 Jbeta reverse primers. The SALT score, which quantifies the percentage of affected scalp surface area, was used to measure disease severity in treated patients. Patients received tofacitinib for 6 to 18 months and were then followed off drug for 6 months to check for delayed response and recurrence. RNA was obtained with the PAXgene miRNA kit for fixed scalp, the miRNeasy kit for PBMCs, and the RNeasy kit for mouse skin. Biopsies were taken from tofacitinib-treated patients at baseline and at 4 and 24 weeks of treatment, and a later scalp biopsy was taken in several of the tofacitinib-treated patients. Clonality in the scalp was compared among normal scalp (n=4), patchy alopecia areata scalp (n=8), and alopecia totalis/universalis scalp (n=8). Here is what the overall study found, with its caveats: Shared TCR sequences between patients were less evident than in mice, which may be partly attributable to HLA diversity in the patient population. Higher clonality and more expanded CD8+ clones were observed in lesional scalp than in normal scalp, particularly in alopecia totalis/universalis, a finding suggestive of antigenic drive. Unlike mouse skin, where gammadelta T cells dominate, normal human skin contains resident alphabeta T cells that get sequenced too, which complicates analysis of the scalp TCR repertoire. During tofacitinib treatment, many expanded lesional clones remained in scalp and blood, and this persistence may partly explain relapse after treatment is stopped. Scalp clonality and the number of expanded CD8+ clones among the top 100 scalp clones were significantly decreased by tofacitinib. Because the treated cohort was small and included a single nonresponder, larger studies are needed to assess links between baseline CD8+ expansion and response.

The germline ends are 12 bases apart after V is trimmed by 4 bases and J by 5 bases. The germline V gene yields SQVTM for CDR1 and ANQGSEA for CDR2. Counted from cysteine to phenylalanine, this CDR3 has 12 amino acids. Only the CDR3 portion is preserved as DNA: 36 bases, with reading frame beginning at the first base. This clone was detected a few times. Its binding antigen is unknown. Base qualities are not at hand, and no much larger clone is one base apart. Read against the paper, the sample's time point label means: more than 3 weeks on oral tofacitinib. In light of the paper, this sample's treatment or condition label describes: oral pan-JAK inhibitor, 5-10 mg twice daily. Peripheral blood and lesional scalp punch biopsies were obtained from patients with alopecia areata. PBMCs were isolated by density centrifugation and stained for CD3, CD4 and CD8, and CD4+ and CD8+ T cells were sorted on a FACSAria.

The protocol used for the library was the immunoSEQ multiplex PCR assay. RNA was extracted from all samples and reverse transcribed into cDNA as template for TCR sequencing. First-strand cDNA was synthesized using SuperScript III with a 2:1 mix of oligo-dT and random hexamers. A synthetic immune receptor repertoire was used to gauge amplification bias, and whatever bias remained was removed computationally. For the original study's pipeline: After raw reads were preprocessed to remove errors, the CDR3 was defined following IMGT conventions as running from the conserved cysteine to phenylalanine. Clonality was calculated as 1 minus Shannon entropy normalized by log2 of the number of productive unique TCRs. CD4 or CD8 identity of scalp clones was inferred by cross-referencing scalp TCRbeta sequences with sorted blood CD4 and CD8 repertoires. TCRdb carries this immuneACCESS record with in-frame sequences only. Its versions omit some clonotypes, under half of them owing to an unresolved V gene in the studies checked, with the rest unexplained. Clonal size and the V and J genes are those of that table, whereas D and trimming came from the DNA. Across this sample there are some 200,000 clones, with about three fifths seen only once. The ten biggest clones cover approximately 1.4% of the sample.

This receptor was taken from a human donor with alopecia areata. The source was CD4+ T cells sorted from blood, collected at week 4, from a patient treated with tofacitinib. The chain is encoded by TRBV29-1 joined to TRBJ2-7, with the D gene not clear enough to name. Here the CDR3 is given as CSVVVRYNEQYF. The base sequence is TGCAGCGTTGTAGTCAGGTACAACGAGCAGTACTTC.